The subject of this entry is one T cell receptor (beta chain). Its specificity is not known. The sample belongs to a study of T cell responses to AZD1222 COVID-19 vaccine. Findings and caveats of the study: Repertoires were obtained only post-peak T cell response.

Trimming removed 1 base at V and 7 bases at J, with 12 bases between. Germline lookup yields CDR1 SGHRS and CDR2 YFSETQ. The CDR3 sequence is 14 residues long. Sequencing was performed with immunoSEQ multiplex PCR; in TCRdb, only in-frame clones are kept and a portion is missing. The data show more than 85,000 clones, approximately 88% seen once. J is TRBJ1-5 and V is TRBV5-1, with D uncertain. The origin of this receptor is an adult who received the AZD1222 COVID-19 vaccine. The sample was peripheral blood, taken 28 days after the second AZD1222 dose. The CDR3 region has the DNA TGCGCCAGCAGCTTGAACGGTGATAGGCAGCCCCAGCATTTT. The encoded protein is CASSLNGDRQPQHF.